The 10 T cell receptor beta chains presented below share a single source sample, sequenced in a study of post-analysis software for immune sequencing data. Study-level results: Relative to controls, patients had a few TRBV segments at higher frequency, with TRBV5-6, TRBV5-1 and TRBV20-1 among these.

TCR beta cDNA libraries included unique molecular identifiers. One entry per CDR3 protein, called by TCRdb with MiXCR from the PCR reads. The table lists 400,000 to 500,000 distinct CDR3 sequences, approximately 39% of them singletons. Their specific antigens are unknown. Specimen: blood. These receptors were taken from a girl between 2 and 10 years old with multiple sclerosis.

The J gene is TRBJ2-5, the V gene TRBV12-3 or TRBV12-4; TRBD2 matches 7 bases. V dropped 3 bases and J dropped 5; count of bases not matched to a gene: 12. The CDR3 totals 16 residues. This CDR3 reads CASSFTGRGNMETQYF. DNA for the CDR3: TGTGCCAGCAGTTTTACTGGGCGGGGGAATATGGAGACCCAGTACTTC.

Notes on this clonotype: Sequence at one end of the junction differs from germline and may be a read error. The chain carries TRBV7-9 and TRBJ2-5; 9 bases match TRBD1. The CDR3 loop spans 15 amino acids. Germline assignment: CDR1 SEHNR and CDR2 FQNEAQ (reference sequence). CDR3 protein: CASSVSTGGEKTQYF. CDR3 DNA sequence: TGTGCCAGCAGCGTATCCACAGGGGGCGAAAAGACCCAATACTTC.

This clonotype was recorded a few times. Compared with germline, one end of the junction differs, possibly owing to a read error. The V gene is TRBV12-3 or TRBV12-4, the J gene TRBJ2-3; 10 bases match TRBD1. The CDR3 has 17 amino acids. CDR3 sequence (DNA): TGTGCCAGCAGTTTGAGGGACAGGGGTCGGAGGACAGATGCGCAGTATTTT. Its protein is CASSLRDRGRRTDAQYF.

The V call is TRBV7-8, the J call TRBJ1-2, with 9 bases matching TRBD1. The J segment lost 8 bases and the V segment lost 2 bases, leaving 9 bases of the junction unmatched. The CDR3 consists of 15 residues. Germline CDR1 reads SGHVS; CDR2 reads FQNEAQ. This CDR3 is CASSLRGQGVDGYTF. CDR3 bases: TGTGCCAGCAGCTTACGGGGACAGGGAGTAGACGGCTACACCTTC.

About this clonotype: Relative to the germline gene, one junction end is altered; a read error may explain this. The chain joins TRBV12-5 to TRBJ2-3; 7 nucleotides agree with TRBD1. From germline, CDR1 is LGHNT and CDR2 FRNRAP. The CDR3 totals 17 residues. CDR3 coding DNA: TGTGCTAGTGGTTCCCCCCCTACACAGGGGAAGGGAGATGCGCAGTATTTT. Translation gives CASGSPPTQGKGDAQYF.

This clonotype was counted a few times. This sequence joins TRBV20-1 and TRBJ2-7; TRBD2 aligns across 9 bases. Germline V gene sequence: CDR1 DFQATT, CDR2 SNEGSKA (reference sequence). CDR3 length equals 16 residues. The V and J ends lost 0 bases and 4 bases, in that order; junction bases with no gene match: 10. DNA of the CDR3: TGCAGTGCTAGAGATCGCGGGGGGGCCCTTCCTTACGAGCAGTACTTC. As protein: CSARDRGGALPYEQYF.

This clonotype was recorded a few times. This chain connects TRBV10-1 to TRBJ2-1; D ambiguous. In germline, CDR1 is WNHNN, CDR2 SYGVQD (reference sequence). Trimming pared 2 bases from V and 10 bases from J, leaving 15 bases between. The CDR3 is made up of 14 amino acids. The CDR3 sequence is CASSERLDRWEQFF. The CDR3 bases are TGCGCCAGCAGTGAGCGGCTGGACCGATGGGAGCAGTTCTTC.

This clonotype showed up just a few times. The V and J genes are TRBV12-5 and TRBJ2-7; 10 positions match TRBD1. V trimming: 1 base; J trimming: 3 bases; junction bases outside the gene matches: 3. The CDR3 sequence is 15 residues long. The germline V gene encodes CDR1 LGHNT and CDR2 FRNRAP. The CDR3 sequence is CASGLGTGGFYEQYF. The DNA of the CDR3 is TGTGCTAGTGGTTTGGGGACAGGGGGATTCTACGAGCAGTACTTC.

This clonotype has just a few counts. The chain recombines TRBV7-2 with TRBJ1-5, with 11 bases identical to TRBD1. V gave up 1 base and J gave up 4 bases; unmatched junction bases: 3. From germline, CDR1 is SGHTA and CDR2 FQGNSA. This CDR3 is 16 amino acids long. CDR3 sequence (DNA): TGTGCCAGCAGCTTAGTCGGGACAGGGGGAAATCAGCCCCAGCATTTT. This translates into CASSLVGTGGNQPQHF.

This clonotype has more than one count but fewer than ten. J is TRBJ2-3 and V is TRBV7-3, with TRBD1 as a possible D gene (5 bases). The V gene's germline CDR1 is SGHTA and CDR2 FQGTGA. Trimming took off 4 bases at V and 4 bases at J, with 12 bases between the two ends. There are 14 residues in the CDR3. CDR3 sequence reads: CASSSSQVSDTQYF. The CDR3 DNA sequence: TGTGCCAGCAGCTCGTCACAGGTGTCAGATACGCAGTATTTT.